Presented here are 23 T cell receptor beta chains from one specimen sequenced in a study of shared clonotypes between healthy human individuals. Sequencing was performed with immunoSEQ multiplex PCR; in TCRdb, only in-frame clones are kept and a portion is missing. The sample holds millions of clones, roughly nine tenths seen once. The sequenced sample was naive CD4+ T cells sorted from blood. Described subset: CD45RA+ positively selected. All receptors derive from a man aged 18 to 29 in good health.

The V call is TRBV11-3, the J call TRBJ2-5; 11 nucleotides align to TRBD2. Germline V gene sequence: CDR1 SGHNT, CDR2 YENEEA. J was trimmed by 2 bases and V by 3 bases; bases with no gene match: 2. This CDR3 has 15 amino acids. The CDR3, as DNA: TGTGCCAGCAGCTTTAGCGGGGGGGTTCAAGAGACCCAGTACTTC. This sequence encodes CASSFSGGVQETQYF. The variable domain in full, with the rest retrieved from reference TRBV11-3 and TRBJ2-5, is EAGVVQSPRYKIIEKKQPVAFWCNPISGHNTLYWYLQNLGQGPELLIRYENEEAVDDSQLPKDRFSAERLKGVDSTLKIQPAELGDSAVYLCASSFSGGVQETQYFGPGTRLLVL.

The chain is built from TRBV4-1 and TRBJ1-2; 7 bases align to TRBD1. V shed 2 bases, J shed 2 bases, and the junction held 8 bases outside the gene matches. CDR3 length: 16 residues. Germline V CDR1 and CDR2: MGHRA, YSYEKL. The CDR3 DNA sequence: TGCGCCAGCAGCCAAAGTCCGGGACAGACAAACTATGGCTACACCTTC. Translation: CASSQSPGQTNYGYTF.

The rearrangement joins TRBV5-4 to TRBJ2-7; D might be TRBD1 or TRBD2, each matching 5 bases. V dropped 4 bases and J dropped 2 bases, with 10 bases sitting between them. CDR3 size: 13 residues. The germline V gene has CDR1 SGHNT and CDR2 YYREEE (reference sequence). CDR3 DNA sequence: TGTGCCAGCAGCCCATGGGACGCCTACGAGCAGTACTTC. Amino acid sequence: CASSPWDAYEQYF. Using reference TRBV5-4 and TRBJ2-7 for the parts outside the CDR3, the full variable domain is ETGVTQSPTHLIKTRGQQVTLRCSSQSGHNTVSWYQQALGQGPQFIFQYYREEENGRGNFPPRFSGLQFPNYSSELNVNALELDDSALYLCASSPWDAYEQYFGPGTRLTVT.

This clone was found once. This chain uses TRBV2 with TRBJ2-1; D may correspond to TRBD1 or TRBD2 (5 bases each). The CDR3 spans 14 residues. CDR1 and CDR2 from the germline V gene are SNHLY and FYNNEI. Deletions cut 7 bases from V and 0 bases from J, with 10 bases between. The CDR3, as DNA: TGTGCCAGCACTGGGGGAAGCTCCTACAATGAGCAGTTCTTC. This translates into CASTGGSSYNEQFF.

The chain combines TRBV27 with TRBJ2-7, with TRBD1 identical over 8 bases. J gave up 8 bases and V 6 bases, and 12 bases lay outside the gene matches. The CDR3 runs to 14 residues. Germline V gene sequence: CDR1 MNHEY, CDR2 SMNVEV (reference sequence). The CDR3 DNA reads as TGTGCCAGCAGGCCTCTGGGCAGGGGGCTTCAGCAGTACTTC. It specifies CASRPLGRGLQQYF.

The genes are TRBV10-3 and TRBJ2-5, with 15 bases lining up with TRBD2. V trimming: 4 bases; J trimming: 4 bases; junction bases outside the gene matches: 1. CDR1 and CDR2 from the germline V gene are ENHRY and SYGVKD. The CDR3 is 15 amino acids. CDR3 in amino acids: CAISVGLAGGETQYF. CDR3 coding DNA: TGTGCCATCAGTGTGGGACTAGCGGGAGGAGAGACCCAGTACTTC.

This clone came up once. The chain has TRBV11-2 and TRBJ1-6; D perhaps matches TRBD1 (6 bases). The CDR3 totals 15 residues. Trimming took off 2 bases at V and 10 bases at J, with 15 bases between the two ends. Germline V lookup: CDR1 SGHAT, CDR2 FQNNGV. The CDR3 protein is CASSLPDSPRSPLHF. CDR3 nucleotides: TGTGCCAGCAGCTTACCGGACAGCCCTCGGTCACCCCTCCACTTT.

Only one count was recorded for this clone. In DNA form, the CDR3 reads TGCGCCAGCAGCTCACTGCGGGGGGGCGGGTCCTACGAGCAGTACTTC. Amino acids: CASSSLRGGGSYEQYF. This chain links TRBV5-1 with TRBJ2-7; TRBD2 matches 9 bases. The junction had 8 bases not matched to a gene; V was cut back by 3 bases and J by 1 base. This CDR3 spans 16 amino acids. Germline V gene sequence: CDR1 SGHRS, CDR2 YFSETQ.

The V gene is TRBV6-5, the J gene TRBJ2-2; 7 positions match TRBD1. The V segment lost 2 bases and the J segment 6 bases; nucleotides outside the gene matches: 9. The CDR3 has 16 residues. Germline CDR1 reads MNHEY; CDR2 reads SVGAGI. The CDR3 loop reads CASSYTMTGWSGELFF. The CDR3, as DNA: TGTGCCAGCAGTTACACTATGACAGGGTGGTCCGGGGAGCTGTTTTTT.

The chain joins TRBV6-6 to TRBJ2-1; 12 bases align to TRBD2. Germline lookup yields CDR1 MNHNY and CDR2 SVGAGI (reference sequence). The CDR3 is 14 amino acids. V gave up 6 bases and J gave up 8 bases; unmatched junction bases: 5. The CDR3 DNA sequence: TGTGCCAGCAGGGAGACTAGCGGGAGCGATGAGCAGTTCTTC. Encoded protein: CASRETSGSDEQFF.

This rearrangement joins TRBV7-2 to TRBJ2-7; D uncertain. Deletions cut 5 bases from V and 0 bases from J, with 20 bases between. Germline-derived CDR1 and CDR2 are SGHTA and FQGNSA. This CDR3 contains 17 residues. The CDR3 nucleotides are TGTGCCAGCAGCCGGTCGGGTGGCCCCCGAGTCTCCTACGAGCAGTACTTC. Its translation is CASSRSGGPRVSYEQYF.

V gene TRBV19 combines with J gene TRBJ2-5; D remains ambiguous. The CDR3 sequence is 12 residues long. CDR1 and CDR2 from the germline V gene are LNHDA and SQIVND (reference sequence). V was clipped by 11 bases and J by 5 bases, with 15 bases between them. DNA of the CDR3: TGTGCCGAGAAGGCCGAGGAGGAGACCCAGTACTTC. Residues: CAEKAEEETQYF.

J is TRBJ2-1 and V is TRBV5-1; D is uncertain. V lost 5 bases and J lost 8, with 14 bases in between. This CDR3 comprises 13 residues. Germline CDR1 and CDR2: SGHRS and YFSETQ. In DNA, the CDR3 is TGCGCCAGCAGATCCGGAGTCGAGGATGAGCAGTTCTTC. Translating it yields CASRSGVEDEQFF.

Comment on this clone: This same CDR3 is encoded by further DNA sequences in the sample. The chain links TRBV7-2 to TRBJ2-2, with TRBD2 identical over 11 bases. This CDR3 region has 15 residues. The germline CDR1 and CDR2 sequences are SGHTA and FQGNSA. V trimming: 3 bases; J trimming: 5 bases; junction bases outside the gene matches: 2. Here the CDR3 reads CASSFGLAGTGELFF. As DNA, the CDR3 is TGTGCCAGCAGCTTCGGACTAGCGGGTACCGGGGAGCTGTTTTTT. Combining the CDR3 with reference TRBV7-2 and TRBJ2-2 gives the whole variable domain GAGVSQSPSNKVTEKGKDVELRCDPISGHTALYWYRQSLGQGLEFLIYFQGNSAPDKSGLPSDRFSAERTGGSVSTLTIQRTQQEDSAVYLCASSFGLAGTGELFFGEGSRLTVL.

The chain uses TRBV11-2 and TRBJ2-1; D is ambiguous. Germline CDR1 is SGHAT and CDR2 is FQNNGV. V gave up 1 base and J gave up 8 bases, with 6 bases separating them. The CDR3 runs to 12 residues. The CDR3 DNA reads TGTGCCAGCAGCTTAGGGAGCCATGAGCAGTTCTTC. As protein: CASSLGSHEQFF.

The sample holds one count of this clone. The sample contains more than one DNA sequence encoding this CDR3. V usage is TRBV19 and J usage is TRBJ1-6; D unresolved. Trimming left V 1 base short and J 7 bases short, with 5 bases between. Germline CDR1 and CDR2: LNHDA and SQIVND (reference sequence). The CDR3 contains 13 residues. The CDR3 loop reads CASSIGTNSPLHF. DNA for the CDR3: TGTGCCAGTAGTATAGGGACCAATTCACCCCTCCACTTT. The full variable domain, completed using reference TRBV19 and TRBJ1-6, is DGGITQSPKYLFRKEGQNVTLSCEQNLNHDAMYWYRQDPGQGLRLIYYSQIVNDFQKGDIAEGYSVSREKKESFPLTVTSAQKNPTAFYLCASSIGTNSPLHFGNGTRLTVT.

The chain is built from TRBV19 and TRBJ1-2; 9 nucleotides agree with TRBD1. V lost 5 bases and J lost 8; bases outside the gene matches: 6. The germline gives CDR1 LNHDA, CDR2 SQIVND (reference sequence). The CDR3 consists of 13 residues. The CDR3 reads CASSEDRGGGYTF. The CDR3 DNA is TGTGCCAGTAGTGAGGACAGGGGTGGCGGCTACACCTTC.

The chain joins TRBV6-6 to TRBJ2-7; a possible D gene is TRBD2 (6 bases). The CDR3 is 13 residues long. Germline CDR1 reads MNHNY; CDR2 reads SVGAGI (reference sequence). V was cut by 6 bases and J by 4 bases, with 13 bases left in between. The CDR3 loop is CASSLGRGYEQYF. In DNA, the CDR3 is TGTGCCAGCAGCTTAGGCCGGGGGTACGAGCAGTACTTC.

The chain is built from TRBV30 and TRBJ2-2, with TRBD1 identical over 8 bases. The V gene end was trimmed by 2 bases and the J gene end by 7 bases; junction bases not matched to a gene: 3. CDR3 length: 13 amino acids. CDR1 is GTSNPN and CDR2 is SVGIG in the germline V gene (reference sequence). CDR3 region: CAWSQQGGGELFF. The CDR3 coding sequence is TGTGCCTGGAGTCAACAGGGGGGCGGGGAGCTGTTTTTT.

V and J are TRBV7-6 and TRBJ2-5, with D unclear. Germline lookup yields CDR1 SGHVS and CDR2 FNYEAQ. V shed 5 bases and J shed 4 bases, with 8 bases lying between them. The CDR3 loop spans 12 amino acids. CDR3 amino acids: CASSRPAETQYF. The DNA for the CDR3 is TGTGCCAGCAGCCGTCCTGCAGAGACCCAGTACTTC.

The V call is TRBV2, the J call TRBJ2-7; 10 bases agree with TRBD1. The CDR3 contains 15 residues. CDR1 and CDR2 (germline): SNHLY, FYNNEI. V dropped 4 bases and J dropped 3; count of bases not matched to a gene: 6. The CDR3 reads CASSAYGTGDYEQYF. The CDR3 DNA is TGTGCCAGCAGTGCATACGGGACAGGGGACTACGAGCAGTACTTC.

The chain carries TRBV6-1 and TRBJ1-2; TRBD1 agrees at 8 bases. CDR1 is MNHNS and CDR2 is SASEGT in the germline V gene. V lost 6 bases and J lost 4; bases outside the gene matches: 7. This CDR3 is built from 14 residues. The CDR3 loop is CASSAGGARYGYTF. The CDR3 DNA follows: TGTGCCAGCAGCGCAGGGGGCGCCCGCTATGGCTACACCTTC.

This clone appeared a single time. CDR3 sequence: CASSFNVGQGRYEQYF. The DNA of the CDR3 is TGTGCCAGCAGTTTTAACGTGGGACAGGGGCGCTACGAGCAGTACTTC. The gene calls are TRBV28 and TRBJ2-7; 10 bases match TRBD1. The CDR3 consists of 16 residues. V dropped 3 bases and J dropped 3; count of bases not matched to a gene: 8. Germline lookup yields CDR1 MDHEN and CDR2 SYDVKM.